These 14 T cell receptor beta chains share one sample of origin, sequenced in a study of T cell responses to AZD1222 COVID-19 vaccine. Sequencing used immunoSEQ multiplex PCR; TCRdb keeps in-frame clones, though not all of them. This sample has approximately 67,000 clones; under 90% occur once, and the top ten carry about 6.1%. Specimen: peripheral blood, collected 28 days after the second AZD1222 dose. The receptors shown here come from an adult who received the AZD1222 COVID-19 vaccine.

The rearrangement joins TRBV6-5 to TRBJ2-2, with a weak D call TRBD1 (7 bases). CDR1 is MNHEY and CDR2 is SVGAGI in the germline V gene. V lost 6 bases and J 7 bases, leaving 15 bases between the germline ends. The length of the CDR3 is 14 residues. CDR3 DNA: TGTGCCAGCAGACCAGGGGGGTTCGGCGGGGAGCTGTTTTTT. The encoded protein is CASRPGGFGGELFF.

The chain links TRBV4-1 to TRBJ1-1; D unclear. The germline V gene encodes CDR1 MGHRA and CDR2 YSYEKL. The V gene lost 1 base and the J gene lost 4 bases, with 19 bases spanning the gap. The CDR3 extends over 17 amino acids. The CDR3: CASSQGSIAGLGTEAFF. The DNA for the CDR3 is TGCGCCAGCAGCCAAGGAAGCATTGCAGGCTTGGGCACTGAAGCTTTCTTT.

V and J are TRBV19 and TRBJ1-1, with a possible D match to TRBD1 (5 bases). There are 14 residues in the CDR3. Trimming left V 3 bases short and J 1 base short, with 9 bases between. Germline CDR1 LNHDA, CDR2 SQIVND (reference sequence). CDR3 sequence: CASSISGWNTEAFF. DNA for the CDR3: TGTGCCAGTAGTATCTCAGGGTGGAACACTGAAGCTTTCTTT.

This clone was detected only a few times. The CDR3, as DNA: TGTGCCAGCAGCTCCAGGGTGGCCCAAAACATTCAGTACTTC. This gives the protein CASSSRVAQNIQYF. V and J are TRBV13 and TRBJ2-4; possibly TRBD1 for D (5 bases). Per the germline V gene, CDR1 is PRHDT and CDR2 is FYEKMQ (reference sequence). The CDR3 has 14 residues. With 4 bases removed from V and 5 bases from J, the gap between germline ends came to 12 bases.

V and J are TRBV28 and TRBJ1-2, with D perhaps matching TRBD1 (5 bases). The CDR3 runs 13 residues. Trimming took off 7 bases at V and 4 bases at J, with 13 bases between the two ends. Germline V gives CDR1 MDHEN, CDR2 SYDVKM. The CDR3 sequence: CASTPAGGYGYTF. CDR3 DNA: TGTGCCAGCACCCCTGCGGGGGGCTATGGCTACACCTTC.

V is TRBV12-3 or TRBV12-4 and J is TRBJ1-1, with D uncertain. This CDR3 is 13 amino acids long. V lost 5 bases and J 4 bases, leaving 11 bases between the germline ends. This chain's CDR3 is CASSGIEGTEAFF. The CDR3 region has the DNA TGTGCCAGCAGTGGGATAGAAGGCACTGAAGCTTTCTTT.

This chain connects TRBV6-5 to TRBJ1-1, with 9 bases identical to TRBD1. V shed 5 bases and J 3 bases; nucleotides not matched to a gene: 1. The V gene's germline CDR1 is MNHEY and CDR2 SVGAGI. CDR3 length: 13 residues. The CDR3 sequence: CASSRTGDTEAFF. CDR3 in DNA: TGTGCCAGCAGTCGGACAGGGGACACTGAAGCTTTCTTT.

The rearrangement links TRBV7-2 to TRBJ1-1; D is uncertain. V gave up 4 bases and J gave up 1 base, with 13 bases separating them. Germline V gene data show CDR1 as SGHTA and CDR2 as FQGNSA. This CDR3 is 15 amino acids long. The CDR3 spells CASSSGPGKNTEAFF. In DNA, the CDR3 is TGTGCCAGCAGCTCCGGGCCGGGGAAGAACACTGAAGCTTTCTTT.

This clone was seen just once. The chain links TRBV7-9 to TRBJ1-1; TRBD1 is a possible D gene (5 bases). The CDR3 contains 13 residues. V lost 6 bases, J lost 1 base, and 9 bases lay in between. In germline, CDR1 is SEHNR, CDR2 FQNEAQ (reference sequence). The CDR3 DNA reads as TGTGCCAGCAGTTCTCAGGGGAACACTGAAGCTTTCTTT. Residues: CASSSQGNTEAFF.

A single count supports this clone. The V call is TRBV15, the J call TRBJ1-1, with unresolved D. Germline V CDR1 and CDR2: LNHNV, YYDKDF (reference sequence). Trimming removed 3 bases from V and 3 bases from J, with 14 bases in between. The CDR3 covers 15 residues. The CDR3 reads CATSSPYGEYTEAFF. CDR3 nucleotides: TGTGCCACCAGCAGTCCCTATGGGGAGTACACTGAAGCTTTCTTT.

V and J are TRBV2 and TRBJ1-1; no reliable D call. The CDR3 totals 12 residues. Trimming stripped 6 bases from V and 7 bases from J, with 12 bases between. Germline V gene lookup returns CDR1 SNHLY and CDR2 FYNNEI. For the CDR3, the DNA is TGTGCCAGCAGCCACACGGATTATGAAGCTTTCTTT. Its translation is CASSHTDYEAFF.

The rearrangement uses TRBV5-4 and TRBJ1-1; tentative D call: TRBD1 (6 bases). The CDR3 extends over 15 amino acids. The V end was cut by 3 bases, the J end by 4 bases, with 16 bases between. The V gene's germline CDR1 is SGHNT and CDR2 YYREEE (reference sequence). The DNA of the CDR3 is TGTGCCAGCAGCTATTCCGACCCAGGGGCCACTGAAGCTTTCTTT. It is translated as CASSYSDPGATEAFF.

A single count supports this clone. DNA for the CDR3: TGCGCCAGCAGTGAAACGGGGGGGCTTCGTGATGAGCAGTTCTTC. It specifies CASSETGGLRDEQFF. The chain recombines TRBV10-1 with TRBJ2-1; 8 bases fit TRBD2. The length of the CDR3 is 15 residues. Germline-derived CDR1 and CDR2 are WNHNN and SYGVQD (reference sequence). The trim removed 3 bases at V and 8 bases at J, leaving 9 bases unmatched.

This rearrangement joins TRBV30 to TRBJ1-2; D remains ambiguous. Germline V gives CDR1 GTSNPN, CDR2 SVGIG (reference sequence). Trimming removed 0 bases at V and 8 bases at J, with 10 bases between. The CDR3 runs 12 residues. This CDR3 is CAWSVRFQGYTF. CDR3 coding DNA: TGTGCCTGGAGTGTCAGGTTTCAGGGCTACACCTTC.